The clone carrying this T cell receptor beta chain was picked up many times. These data come from a study of molecular identifiers for immune sequencing clone quantification. Preparation of the bulk TCR libraries relied on previously described methods and listed TCR primers. TCRdb independently ran MiXCR on the PCR reads; one entry per CDR3 protein. The data show approximately 54,000 distinct CDR3 sequences, under 30% seen once. Sequences were obtained from naive CD8+ T cells from blood, with Jurkat cell RNA spiked in. Subset here: FACS-sorted CD8+CD4-CCR7+CD45RA+ naive T cells. This clonotype originated in a human donor in good health. Some libraries in this study had Jurkat cell RNA spiked in.

The CDR3: CASSLVFGLAAYEQYF. CDR3 nucleotide sequence: TGTGCCAGCAGCTTAGTTTTCGGACTAGCGGCCTACGAGCAGTACTTC. This chain links TRBV7-8 with TRBJ2-7, with TRBD2 identical over 10 bases. Germline V gene data show CDR1 as SGHVS and CDR2 as FQNEAQ. The V gene end was trimmed by 1 base and the J gene end by 2 bases; junction bases not matched to a gene: 5. CDR3 length: 16 residues.